The entry below describes one T cell receptor (beta chain). The record originates from a study of blood T cell repertoires in COVID-19. Turning to the study itself: From the United States, Italy and Spain came samples of acute and convalescent COVID-19. Sources were T cells, B-cell-depleted T cells, or PBMCs; the material itself was cDNA or gDNA.

The CDR3 is 15 residues long. Trimming took 3 bases from V and 4 from J; bases not matched to a gene: 5. The germline CDR1 and CDR2 sequences are SGDLS and YYNGEE. Under the authors' procedure: Nucleated cell counts were estimated from reference gene primer amplification. The protocol was immunoSEQ multiplex PCR, while the TCRdb copy is restricted to in-frame clones and leaves out a portion. V and J calls plus clone size are reproduced from that table; the DNA served to infer D and trimming. Of about 60,000 clones in the sample, 88% were seen once. The chain joins TRBV9 to TRBJ2-1, with TRBD2 matching over 9 bases. This clonotype was obtained from a woman at least 80 years old with active COVID-19. Sequenced material: peripheral blood. Here the CDR3 reads CASSAPGLAYNEQFF. The CDR3, as DNA: TGTGCCAGCAGCGCGCCGGGACTAGCTTACAATGAGCAGTTCTTC. The full variable domain, with the rest looked up from reference TRBV9 and TRBJ2-1, is DSGVTQTPKHLITATGQRVTLRCSPRSGDLSVYWYQQSLDQGLQFLIQYYNGEERAKGNILERFSAQQFPDLHSELNLSSLELGDSALYFCASSAPGLAYNEQFFGPGTRLTVL.